This entry lists 3 T cell receptor beta chains sequenced from one sample in a study of blood T cell repertoires in COVID-19. Assay used: immunoSEQ multiplex PCR; TCRdb lists only in-frame clones, some missing. The sample holds 130,000 or so clones; roughly 80% are singletons and the top ten take more than 1.3%. Sequenced: peripheral blood. Receptors originate from a man aged 60-69 years with acute or convalescent COVID-19.

This chain links TRBV21-1 with TRBJ2-7; the D call TRBD1 from the table was never checked on the DNA. TRBV21-1 is a listed pseudogene. There are 15 residues in the CDR3. CDR3 amino acids: CASSNPGHLPHEQYF. The DNA of the CDR3 is TGTGCCAGCAGCAACCCGGGACATCTTCCTCACGAGCAGTACTTC.

This clone appeared a few times. The V call is TRBV29-1, the J call TRBJ1-2, with 7 bases aligning to TRBD1. CDR1 and CDR2 from the germline V gene are SQVTM and ANQGSEA. J lost 9 bases, V lost 0 bases, and 4 bases had no gene match. The CDR3 is 12 residues long. In nucleotides, the CDR3 is TGCAGCGTTGAAGAACGACAGGGAAGCTACACCTTC. It translates to CSVEERQGSYTF.

This chain links TRBV27 with TRBJ1-5; 8 bases fit TRBD1. The CDR3 length is 15 residues. Germline trimming cut 5 bases from V and 2 bases from J; bases unmatched to any gene: 5. Germline V CDR1 and CDR2: MNHEY, SMNVEV (reference sequence). In nucleotides, the CDR3 is TGTGCCAGCAGTCCTGGACAGGGCGGCAATCAGCCCCAGCATTTT. This translates into CASSPGQGGNQPQHF.